A few counts support the clone carrying this T cell receptor beta chain. This sample is drawn from a study of T-cell reconstitution after alpha-beta-depleted transplantation in children. Unique molecular identifiers were built into the TCRbeta library. MiXCR was run by TCRdb on the PCR reads, yielding one entry per CDR3 protein. The sample lists about 830,000 distinct CDR3 sequences; around 17% were seen once. The ends lost 8 bases at V and 7 bases at J; junction bases unmatched: 23. Looked up from germline, CDR1 is MNHEY and CDR2 is SMNVEV (reference sequence). The CDR3 consists of 19 residues. This chain joins TRBV27 and TRBJ2-1; 10 bases match TRBD2. This receptor was taken from a male patient younger than 18 who had a stem cell transplant for acute lymphoblastic leukemia, so the T cells may come from the graft donor. Material: PBMCs, mostly from graft donor cells, obtained 360 days after TCRalphabeta/CD19-depleted stem cell transplant. In DNA form, the CDR3 reads TGTGCCAGCTGCATTTCTAGACTAGCGGGTCGGGACCAATTAAATGAGCAGTTCTTC. It codes for CASCISRLAGRDQLNEQFF.